The source of this T cell receptor (beta chain) is a study of T-cell reconstitution after alpha-beta-depleted transplantation in children. Findings and limits, study-wide: T-cell numbers and diversity, one year after transplant, stemmed largely from T cells that were newly produced. Certain patients had high TCRbeta diversity at day 60, and it came from recipient T cells and thymic progenitors that survived.

This clonotype was detected only a few times. Its cognate antigen is unknown. Preparation of the TCRbeta library involved a method that used unique molecular identifiers. TCRdb reprocessed the PCR reads via MiXCR and lists one record per CDR3 protein. The table lists about 640,000 distinct CDR3 sequences, over 10% of them singletons. V shed 3 bases, J shed 9 bases, and the junction held 5 bases outside the gene matches. The CDR3 runs to 11 residues. The germline V gene encodes CDR1 DFQATT and CDR2 SNEGSKA (reference sequence). This TCR derives from a male patient under 18 who had a stem cell transplant for acute myeloid leukemia, so the T cells may come from the graft donor. The chain employs TRBV20-1 and TRBJ2-7; 7 bases line up with TRBD1. The sample was PBMCs, mostly from graft donor cells, taken 360 days after TCRalphabeta/CD19-depleted stem cell transplant. This CDR3 reads CSARGQYVQYF. CDR3 DNA: TGCAGTGCTAGGGGACAGTATGTGCAGTACTTC.